This TCR beta chain emerged from a study of CD8 T cells in ankylosing spondylitis (dated by TCRdb to 2016 to 2017). For context, the study as a whole: To find TCR variants linked to disease, the study profiled T cell receptor beta repertoires in ankylosing spondylitis patients and healthy donors. The full study cohort comprised 25 ankylosing spondylitis patients and 85 to 120 healthy donors. Peripheral blood samples were taken, and synovial fluid was additionally collected from ankylosing spondylitis patients. Study-wide findings and limitations: Some motif variants were previously reported in synovial fluid and blood of reactive arthritis patients, suggesting common disease-initiation mechanisms. The disease-linked clones showed a CD8+ phenotype and occurred at relatively low frequencies in peripheral blood. The disease-linked clones were reported to be significantly enriched in matched synovial fluid samples from ankylosing spondylitis patients. Blood from ankylosing spondylitis patients appeared to be characterized by a TCR beta motif composed of under ten highly homologous amino acid variants.

The sequencer listed for this sample is Illumina HiSeq 2500. Quantitative 5'-RACE with molecular barcodes was used to prepare TCR beta libraries. The original pipeline was this. Disease-linked TCR variants were identified with a new computational method built on a probabilistic model of VDJ rearrangement. The public sequencing data were trimmed at Q25 with fastp and processed into clonotypes with MiXCR by TCRdb, which kept only in-frame beta chains. Entries are consolidated by CDR3 protein sequence, retaining the most common genes and DNA. The V and J calls here are based on TCRdb, not the publication. The sample data list about 700,000 distinct CDR3 sequences, and 19% of these were observed just once. In total, the top ten clones hold about 20% of the sample. Remarks on this clonotype: No antigen is known for it. Base quality data are lacking; no much larger clone is found one base away.

Per the germline V gene, SGHAT is the CDR1 and FQNNGV is the CDR2. The CDR3 starts with the cysteine, ends with the phenylalanine, and has 12 residues. The only DNA kept is the CDR3, 36 bases in frame from the first base. The junction shows trimming of 5 bases on V and 6 bases on J, plus 11 bases between the germline ends. Source material: blood, either unsorted or a sorted T cell fraction (not recorded which). This clonotype was obtained from a male donor with ankylosing spondylitis. Here the chain combines TRBV11-2 and TRBJ2-7, with no reliable assignment of the D segment. The CDR3 protein is CASSPFRAEQYF. The nucleotides are TGTGCCAGCAGCCCGTTCCGAGCCGAGCAGTACTTC.